Each of the 13 T cell receptor beta chains below was sequenced from the same sample in a study of breast tumors, draining lymph nodes, adjacent tissues. Samples came from axillary lymph nodes draining the breast cancer. TCRdb re-derived calls from the multiplex PCR reads in MiXCR, one entry per CDR3 protein. The sample has 200,000 to 300,000 distinct CDR3 sequences, 30% seen once. The material sequenced was axillary lymph node tissue. These receptors came from a female donor with breast cancer. Some clones in this sample may be carry-over from other donors' samples.

This clonotype was seen many times. The V and J genes are TRBV11-3 and TRBJ2-2; weak D call: TRBD1 (6 bases). The ends were cut back, 6 bases at V and 7 bases at J, with 18 bases in the middle. Germline CDR1 SGHNT, CDR2 YENEEA. This CDR3 is built from 15 residues. In DNA, the CDR3 is TGTGCCAGCAGTCAACATACAGGGTCCGGCGGGGAGCTGTTTTTT. Translating gives CASSQHTGSGGELFF.

This clonotype was picked up many times. The rearrangement links TRBV20-1 to TRBJ2-1; 13 bases align to TRBD2. Germline CDR1 and CDR2: DFQATT and SNEGSKA (reference sequence). The junction had 7 bases not matched to a gene; V was cut back by 4 bases and J by 7 bases. The CDR3 is made up of 15 amino acids. The CDR3 bases are TGCAGTGCTAATCGCCCGGGACTAGCGGGGAATGAGCAGTTCTTC. It encodes CSANRPGLAGNEQFF.

This clonotype was seen ten or more times. The chain employs TRBV5-8 and TRBJ2-3, with TRBD2 identical over 15 bases. The ends lost 4 bases at V and 1 base at J; junction bases unmatched: 7. This CDR3 comprises 18 residues. In germline, CDR1 is SGHTS, CDR2 YDEGEE. Written as DNA, the CDR3 is TGTGCCAGCAGCCCAGGACTAGCGGGGGGGACGGGCACAGATACGCAGTATTTT. Residues: CASSPGLAGGTGTDTQYF.

This clonotype appeared many times. This chain joins TRBV6-5 and TRBJ2-5; 8 bases map to TRBD2. This CDR3 spans 15 amino acids. Germline lookup yields CDR1 MNHEY and CDR2 SVGAGI. With 6 bases clipped from V and 5 bases from J, the junction kept 11 bases outside the gene matches. CDR3 nucleotide sequence: TGTGCCAGCAGAGGAGAGCGGGAGAGGGGGGAGACCCAGTACTTC. Translated: CASRGERERGETQYF.

V is TRBV10-2 and J is TRBJ2-1; D gene unclear. The CDR3 is made up of 16 amino acids. The V end lost 1 base, the J end lost 9 bases, and 19 bases lay between the germline ends. Germline V gene sequence: CDR1 WSHSY, CDR2 SAAADI. CDR3 in amino acids: CASSELGSLQWSEQFF. As DNA, the CDR3 is TGCGCCAGCAGTGAGTTAGGCTCCCTCCAATGGAGTGAGCAGTTCTTC.

This clonotype was picked up many times. The CDR3 DNA reads TGCAGTGCTATAAACGACTTAGAAGGAAACACCATATATTTT. Translating it yields CSAINDLEGNTIYF. V and J are TRBV20-1 and TRBJ1-3; no reliable D call. Germline values: CDR1 DFQATT, CDR2 SNEGSKA (reference sequence). CDR3 length: 14 residues. V shed 4 bases and J shed 4 bases, with 14 bases lying between them.

This clonotype was counted many times. The rearrangement uses TRBV24-1 and TRBJ2-7; D tentatively fits TRBD1 or TRBD2 (5 bases each). This CDR3 has 13 amino acids. CDR1 is KGHDR and CDR2 is SFDVKD in the germline V gene. The germline V and J ends were trimmed by 6 bases and 2 bases, with 10 bases remaining between them. The CDR3: CATSTGTTYEQYF. In DNA, the CDR3 is TGTGCCACCAGTACCGGGACCACCTACGAGCAGTACTTC.

Worth noting for this clonotype: One base away lies a much larger clone, so this may be a sequencing read error. This is likely a read error, given that the CDR3 carries no conserved phenylalanine or tryptophan at its end. The V and J genes are TRBV14 and TRBJ2-1; D not certain. This CDR3 region has 13 residues. The germline V gene has CDR1 SGHDN and CDR2 FVKESK. Trimming shortened V by 0 bases and J by 10 bases, and 10 bases separated the two germline ends. The chain's CDR3 is CASSQEVATEQFS. As DNA, the CDR3 is TGTGCCAGCAGCCAAGAGGTGGCGACAGAGCAGTTCTCC.

The sample holds many counts of this clonotype. The gene calls are TRBV12-3 or TRBV12-4 and TRBJ2-7, with D perhaps assigned TRBD1 or TRBD2 (5 bases each). The V end was cut by 6 bases, the J end by 3 bases, with 9 bases between. This CDR3 spans 12 amino acids. CDR3 region: CASSDGGYEQYF. The DNA of the CDR3 is TGTGCCAGCAGCGATGGGGGCTACGAGCAGTACTTC.

On this clonotype: A clone one base away is much larger, so this may be a read error. This sequence joins TRBV7-2 and TRBJ1-2, with a tentative D call TRBD1 (5 bases). Trimming pared 1 base from V and 8 bases from J, leaving 17 bases between. The CDR3 consists of 15 residues. Germline V gene lookup returns CDR1 SGHTA and CDR2 FQGNSA. The CDR3 nucleotides read TGTGCCAGCAGCTTAGACAGGAGGGTTACTATCGGCTACACCTTC. It yields the protein CASSLDRRVTIGYTF. Drawing the rest from reference TRBV7-2 and TRBJ1-2, the complete variable domain is GAGVSQSPSNKVTEKGKDVELRCDPISGHTALYWYRQSLGQGLEFLIYFQGNSAPDKSGLPSDRFSAERTGGSVSTLTIQRTQQEDSAVYLCASSLDRRVTIGYTFGSGTRLTVV.

This clonotype occurred once. A much larger clonotype is one base distant, so this may be a read error. V gene TRBV7-3 combines with J gene TRBJ2-7; the match to TRBD2 covers 7 bases. This CDR3 has 16 residues. The germline CDR1 and CDR2 sequences are SGHTA and FQGTGA. CDR3 in DNA: TGCGCCAGCAGCCAGGACCCCTGGGGGGGAACCTGCGAGCAGTACTTC. Translating it yields CASSQDPWGGTCEQYF.

There are many counts of this clonotype. The genes are TRBV20-1 and TRBJ2-7; TRBD2 is a possible D gene (6 bases). There are 13 residues in the CDR3. Germline V gives CDR1 DFQATT, CDR2 SNEGSKA (reference sequence). V was shortened by 5 bases and J by 2 bases, with 13 bases between the two germline ends. The CDR3 DNA reads TGCAGTGCTGCCGGGACTGGTACCTACGAGCAGTACTTC. It translates to CSAAGTGTYEQYF.

In this sample, this clonotype turned up many times. The CDR3: CSARAGPGNEKLFF. For the CDR3, the DNA is TGCAGTGCTAGAGCGGGGCCGGGTAATGAAAAACTGTTTTTT. The rearrangement uses TRBV20-1 and TRBJ1-4; a possible D gene is TRBD1 (5 bases). The CDR3 loop spans 14 amino acids. Germline-derived CDR1 and CDR2 are DFQATT and SNEGSKA (reference sequence). V was pared by 1 base and J by 4 bases, with 10 bases between.